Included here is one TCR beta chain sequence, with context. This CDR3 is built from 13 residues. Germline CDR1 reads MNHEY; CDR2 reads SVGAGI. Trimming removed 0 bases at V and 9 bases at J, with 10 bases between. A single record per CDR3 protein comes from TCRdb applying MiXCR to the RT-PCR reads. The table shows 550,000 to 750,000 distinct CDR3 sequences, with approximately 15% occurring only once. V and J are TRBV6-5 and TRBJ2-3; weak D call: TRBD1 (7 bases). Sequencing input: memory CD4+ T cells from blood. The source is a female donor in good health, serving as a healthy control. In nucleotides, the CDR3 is TGTGCCAGCAGTTACTCAGGAGGGGGCACGCAGTATTTT. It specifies CASSYSGGGTQYF.